The rows below give T cell receptor beta chains drawn from one sample of a study of spatial heterogeneity in lung cancer. TCRdb re-analysed the 5' RACE reads in MiXCR, keeping a single row per CDR3 protein. The sample has tens of thousands of distinct CDR3 sequences, approximately 12% seen once. The source material was PBMCs, sampled at surgery. Every receptor here comes from a male donor with early-stage non-small cell lung cancer. Both conserved end residues are part of each CDR3. D genes are given only for firm matches. Clone sizes are given selectively: once, few, many, or a class where the clone is expanded.

d_call,v_call,clone_size,j_call,cdr3_nt,cdr3_aa
TRBD1,TRBV6-2/TRBV6-3,.,TRBJ2-7,TGTGCCAGCAGTTACCTACGGACAGGTTCCTACGAGCAGTACTTC,CASSYLRTGSYEQYF
TRBD2,TRBV9,few,TRBJ2-7,TGTGCCAGCAGCGTAGCGGCCAGCGGGGGGGAGCAGTACTTC,CASSVAASGGEQYF
TRBD1,TRBV29-1,few,TRBJ2-7,TGCAGCGTTGATATTCTGGGACAGGGTAACGAGCAGTACTTC,CSVDILGQGNEQYF
TRBD2,TRBV20-1,few,TRBJ2-7,TGCAGTGCTACCGACCCCGGGACTAGCGGGAGTTCCTACGAGCAGTACTTC,CSATDPGTSGSSYEQYF
.,TRBV29-1,.,TRBJ2-7,TGCAGCGTCAAGACACGCGAGCAGTACTTC,CSVKTREQYF
TRBD1,TRBV29-1,once,TRBJ2-7,TGCAGCGTTGAAGGGGAAGGGACAGGGGACTGCGAGCAGTACTTC,CSVEGEGTGDCEQYF
.,TRBV27,.,TRBJ1-1,TGTGCCAGCAGTCTACAAGACAGCACTGAAGCTTTCTTT,CASSLQDSTEAFF
TRBD1,TRBV6-2/TRBV6-3,.,TRBJ2-3,TGTGCCAGCAGTTACTCAGGCGACAGGGTTACAGATACGCAGTATTTT,CASSYSGDRVTDTQYF
.,TRBV29-1,few,TRBJ2-5,TGCAGCGTTGTACCCGGAGGGGAGACCCAGTACTTC,CSVVPGGETQYF
TRBD2,TRBV20-1,few,TRBJ2-3,TGCAGTGCCTGGTGGCGGGCTAGCGGGGGCACAGATACGCAGTATTTT,CSAWWRASGGTDTQYF
TRBD1,TRBV27,.,TRBJ2-1,TGTGCCAGCAGCCGACCTATTGGACAGGGGCCCCTTAACTTC,CASSRPIGQGPLNF
.,TRBV19,once,TRBJ2-2,TGTGCCAGTAGTAAAGGGCCCTTTGTCCCCCGAGGGGAGCTGTTTTTT,CASSKGPFVPRGELFF
.,TRBV28,many,TRBJ2-4,TGTGCCAGCAGTTTATTTGCCGGACACAAAAACATTCAGTACTTC,CASSLFAGHKNIQYF
TRBD2,TRBV7-2,few,TRBJ2-5,TGTGCCAGCAGCTCGGGGACTACGGTGGAGACCCAGTACTTC,CASSSGTTVETQYF
TRBD1,TRBV2,.,TRBJ1-3,TGTGCCAGCAGTGACTCCAGGGGGACTGGAAACACCATATATTTT,CASSDSRGTGNTIYF
.,TRBV4-3,few,TRBJ2-1,TGCGCCAGCAGCCAAGATCCTTGGACGGGAAATGAGCAGTTCTTC,CASSQDPWTGNEQFF
TRBD2,TRBV27,.,TRBJ2-3,TGTGCCAGCAGTCTGTTTAGCGGGAGGTTAGATACGCAGTATTTT,CASSLFSGRLDTQYF
.,TRBV5-5,many,TRBJ1-1,TGTGCCAGCAGCTTTAGTACAGGTATAACTGAAGCTTTCTTT,CASSFSTGITEAFF
.,TRBV9,.,TRBJ2-5,TGTGCCAGCAGCGTAGATGGGCAGGGGCGGCAAGAGACCCAGTACTTC,CASSVDGQGRQETQYF
.,TRBV10-3,.,TRBJ2-3,TGTGCCATCAGTGGAGGGTCCCTGGGGACAGATACGCAGTATTTT,CAISGGSLGTDTQYF
TRBD1,TRBV12-3/TRBV12-4,.,TRBJ2-1,TGTGCCAGCAGTTACGAGGGGGCCAACAATGAGCAGTTCTTC,CASSYEGANNEQFF
.,TRBV6-1,few,TRBJ2-5,TGTGCCAGCAGTGAATTGGGGAGCCCGGGGACCCAGTACTTC,CASSELGSPGTQYF
.,TRBV11-1,many,TRBJ2-1,TGTGCCAGCAGCTTAGCCCTCGTGGGCAATGAGCAGTTCTTC,CASSLALVGNEQFF